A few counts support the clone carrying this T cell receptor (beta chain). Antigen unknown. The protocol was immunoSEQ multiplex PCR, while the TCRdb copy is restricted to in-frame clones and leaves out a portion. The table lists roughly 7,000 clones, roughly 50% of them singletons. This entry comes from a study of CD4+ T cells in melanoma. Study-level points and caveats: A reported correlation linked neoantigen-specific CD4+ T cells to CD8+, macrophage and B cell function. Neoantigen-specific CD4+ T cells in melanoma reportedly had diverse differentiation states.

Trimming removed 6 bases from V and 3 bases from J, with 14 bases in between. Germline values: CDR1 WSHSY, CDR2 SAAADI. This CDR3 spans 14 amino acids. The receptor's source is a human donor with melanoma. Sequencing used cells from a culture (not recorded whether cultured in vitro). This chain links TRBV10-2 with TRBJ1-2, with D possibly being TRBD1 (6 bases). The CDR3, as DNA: TGCGCCAGCAGCGAGGCAGGGGCGGACTATGGCTACACCTTC. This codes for CASSEAGADYGYTF.